This T cell receptor beta chain was identified in a study of regulatory T cells in long-lasting Graves disease. Study-wide points: Comparison showed that persistent patients shared more public clonotypes (about 2,600) than new patients (966).

In its sample, this clonotype was seen a few times. Its antigen remains unknown. Trimming stripped 7 bases from V and 6 bases from J, with 31 bases between. Germline V gene sequence: CDR1 SGHRS, CDR2 YFSETQ. The CDR3 contains 18 residues. The time point denotes: newly diagnosed GD, antithyroid drugs for less than 3 months. TCR sequences were obtained from RNA taken from PBMCs. TCR beta libraries were built with iRepertoire HTBI primers and Arm-PCR of CDR3 regions. TCRdb analysed the multiplex PCR reads with MiXCR anew, one entry per CDR3 protein. Of around 470,000 distinct CDR3 sequences detected, about 14% appear once; the ten largest clones hold around a sixth. This sample also appeared in a second study, on T cells in Graves' hyperthyroidism and ophthalmopathy. From that report: TCR CDR3 underwent first-round RT-PCR with the HTBI primer set.

V gene TRBV5-1 combines with J gene TRBJ1-2; D call uncertain. The receptor's source is a woman in her forties or fifties with Graves disease. The sample was peripheral blood mononuclear cells (PBMCs), taken at new diagnosis, from a patient treated with antithyroid drugs. As DNA, the CDR3 is TGCGCCAGCGCTATTTTTTCCCTCACGGACGCAGGCTTCCATGGCTACACCTTC. This gives the protein CASAIFSLTDAGFHGYTF.